The 9 T cell receptor beta chains below were found in one sample sequenced in a study of shared clonotypes between healthy human individuals. Produced via immunoSEQ multiplex PCR; TCRdb's table is partial and in-frame only. The sample has under 350,000 clones; over 75% are singletons. Sequencing was done on a sample of memory CD8+ T cells sorted from blood. The subset is: CD45RO+ cells pooled with CCR7-negative TemRA cells. The receptors derive from a man between 18 and 29 years old in good health.

This clone was recorded many times. The same CDR3 is also encoded by other DNA sequences in this sample. The chain uses TRBV5-8 and TRBJ1-5; D may be TRBD1 (6 bases). The CDR3 runs to 15 residues. Per germline, CDR1 SGHTS and CDR2 YDEGEE. V was clipped by 4 bases and J by 0 bases, with 11 bases between them. The CDR3 spells CASSIQGYSNQPQHF. The DNA of the CDR3 is TGTGCCAGCAGCATTCAGGGGTATAGCAATCAGCCCCAGCATTTT.

The chain has TRBV6-1 and TRBJ2-7; TRBD2 matches 10 bases. The J segment lost 4 bases and the V segment lost 0 bases, leaving 12 bases of the junction unmatched. CDR3 length: 18 amino acids. The V gene's germline CDR1 is MNHNS and CDR2 SASEGT. The CDR3 sequence: CASSEAGLAESHVYEQYF. CDR3 DNA sequence: TGTGCCAGCAGTGAAGCAGGACTAGCGGAGAGCCACGTTTACGAGCAGTACTTC.

The chain uses TRBV2 and TRBJ1-5, with a tentative D call TRBD1 (6 bases). V lost 8 bases and J 7 bases, leaving 18 bases between the germline ends. The CDR3 loop spans 14 amino acids. Germline CDR1 is SNHLY and CDR2 is FYNNEI. The CDR3 DNA follows: TGTGCCAGCCAGGAAGGTCCCCAGGGGCAGCCCCAGCATTTT. This encodes CASQEGPQGQPQHF.

For the CDR3, the DNA is TGTGCCAGCAGCGGACAGGGGGAAAAACTGTTTTTT. Translation gives CASSGQGEKLFF. The chain links TRBV9 to TRBJ1-4; 8 bases agree with TRBD1. The CDR3 covers 12 residues. Germline CDR1 and CDR2: SGDLS and YYNGEE. Trimming removed 3 bases from V and 8 bases from J; junction bases left unmatched: 0.

The chain has TRBV9 and TRBJ2-7; D call uncertain. The CDR3 is 15 amino acids. Trimming left V 2 bases short and J 2 bases short, with 14 bases between. Germline V gene lookup returns CDR1 SGDLS and CDR2 YYNGEE. For the CDR3, the DNA is TGTGCCAGCAGCGTCGACCAGTCCCTGGCCTACGAGCAGTACTTC. Its protein is CASSVDQSLAYEQYF.

This chain joins TRBV4-1 and TRBJ1-1, with D perhaps TRBD1 (5 bases). V shed 5 bases and J shed 4 bases, with 14 bases lying between them. The CDR3 spans 14 residues. Germline CDR1 is MGHRA and CDR2 is YSYEKL. The CDR3 DNA follows: TGCGCCAGCAGCACGCGGCGGGGGGGCACTGAAGCTTTCTTT. It translates to CASSTRRGGTEAFF.

This clone was counted once. The CDR3 here is CASSAGGLYEQYF. The DNA for the CDR3 is TGTGCCAGCAGTGCCGGTGGGCTCTACGAGCAGTACTTC. The rearrangement links TRBV27 to TRBJ2-7; D is unclear. Trimming stripped 5 bases from V and 3 bases from J, with 11 bases between. The CDR3 consists of 13 residues. Germline V gives CDR1 MNHEY, CDR2 SMNVEV (reference sequence).

This chain uses TRBV5-1 with TRBJ1-1; a possible D gene is TRBD1 (6 bases). Germline V lookup: CDR1 SGHRS, CDR2 YFSETQ. This CDR3 comprises 16 residues. Deletions cut 1 base from V and 3 bases from J, with 16 bases between. As DNA, the CDR3 is TGCGCCAGCAGCTTGATCGGGGGCGGAAAATACACTGAAGCTTTCTTT. This translates into CASSLIGGGKYTEAFF.

The chain uses TRBV4-1 and TRBJ2-7; 7 bases are shared with TRBD1. Germline trimming cut 3 bases from V and 6 bases from J; bases unmatched to any gene: 14. The CDR3 is 16 amino acids. The germline V gene has CDR1 MGHRA and CDR2 YSYEKL. The CDR3 protein is CASSHLFDRAGGEQYF. The DNA of the CDR3 is TGCGCCAGCAGCCATCTCTTCGACAGGGCCGGAGGCGAGCAGTACTTC.